A selection of T cell receptor beta chains follows, all from one sample in a study of identifying expanded T cells in peripheral blood. Profiling relied on immunoSEQ multiplex PCR, and the TCRdb table lists in-frame clones only, not all of them. Of about 52,000 clones listed, 70% to 85% are singletons. Sequenced input: blood. Source of these receptors: a person aged 18 to 70 in good health. CDR3s include the opening cysteine and the closing phenylalanine or tryptophan. Fields, in order: J gene, clone size, D gene, V gene, CDR3 DNA, CDR3 protein. D genes are given only for firm matches. Only some rows state a clone size, as once, few, many or a class for expanded clones.

TRBJ2-1,-,-,TRBV6-1,TGTGCCAGCAGTGTAGGGAACTCCTACAATGAGCAGTTCTTC,CASSVGNSYNEQFF
TRBJ1-1,-,-,TRBV7-9,TGTGCCAGCAGCTTGTCCGGCTACGGAGCTTTCTTT,CASSLSGYGAFF
TRBJ2-1,-,TRBD2,TRBV5-1,TGCGCCAGCAGCTTGATAGAACTAGCGGGAGGAAGTGAGCAGTTCTTC,CASSLIELAGGSEQFF
TRBJ2-5,-,TRBD1,TRBV5-1,TGCGCCAGCAGCTGGACAGGCCTTGAGGGGGAGACCCAGTACTTC,CASSWTGLEGETQYF
TRBJ1-1,-,TRBD1,TRBV27,TGTGCCAGCAGGCATGGGACAGTCACTGAAGCTTTCTTT,CASRHGTVTEAFF
TRBJ1-1,-,TRBD1,TRBV2,TGTGCCAGCAGTTCTAGCGACAGGGCGGGGAGAGCTTTCTTT,CASSSSDRAGRAFF
TRBJ1-1,-,TRBD1,TRBV10-3,TGTGCCATCAGTGCGGACAGGGGGCAGGTTGAAGCTTTCTTT,CAISADRGQVEAFF
TRBJ2-4,-,TRBD2,TRBV2,TGTGCCAGCAGCCTTAAGACTAGCGTGGGTGACATTCAGTACTTC,CASSLKTSVGDIQYF
TRBJ1-4,-,-,TRBV30,TGTGCCTGGAGTGTATTTACAGCTAATGAAAAACTGTTTTTT,CAWSVFTANEKLFF
TRBJ2-7,-,TRBD2,TRBV9,TGTGCCAGCAGCGTAGTTGGGGCTAGCGGGCGTTCCGAGCAGTACTTC,CASSVVGASGRSEQYF
TRBJ1-3,-,-,TRBV5-4,TGTGCCAGCAGCTTACCGGGATCGGCCGGAAACACCATATATTTT,CASSLPGSAGNTIYF
TRBJ1-2,-,TRBD1,TRBV28,TGTGCCAGCAGTCTCCGGTGGACAGGGGGTAGCTATGGCTACACCTTC,CASSLRWTGGSYGYTF
TRBJ2-3,once,-,TRBV5-1,TGCGCCAGCAGCTTGTACGCGGGGTTCACAGATACGCAGTATTTT,CASSLYAGFTDTQYF